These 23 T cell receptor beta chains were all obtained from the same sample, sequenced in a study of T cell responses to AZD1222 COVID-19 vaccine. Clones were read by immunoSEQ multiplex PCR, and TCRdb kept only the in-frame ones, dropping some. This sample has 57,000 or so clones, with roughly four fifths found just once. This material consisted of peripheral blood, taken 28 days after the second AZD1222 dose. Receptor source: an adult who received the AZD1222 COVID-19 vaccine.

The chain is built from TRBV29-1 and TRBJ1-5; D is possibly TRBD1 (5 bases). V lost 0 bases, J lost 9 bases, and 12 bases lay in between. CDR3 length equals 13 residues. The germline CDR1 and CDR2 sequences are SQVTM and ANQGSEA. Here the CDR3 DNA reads TGCAGCGTTGAAGATCGGGGCGGGAGGCCCCAGCATTTT. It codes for CSVEDRGGRPQHF.

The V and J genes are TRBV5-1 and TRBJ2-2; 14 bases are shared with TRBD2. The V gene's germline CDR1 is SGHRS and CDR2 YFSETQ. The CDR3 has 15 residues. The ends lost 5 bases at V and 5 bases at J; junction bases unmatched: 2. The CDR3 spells CASRRTSGRTGELFF. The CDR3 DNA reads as TGCGCCAGCAGACGGACTAGCGGGAGGACCGGGGAGCTGTTTTTT. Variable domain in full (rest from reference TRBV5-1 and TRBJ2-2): KAGVTQTPRYLIKTRGQQVTLSCSPISGHRSVSWYQQTPGQGLQFLFEYFSETQRNKGNFPGRFSGRQFSNSRSEMNVSTLELGDSALYLCASRRTSGRTGELFFGEGSRLTVL.

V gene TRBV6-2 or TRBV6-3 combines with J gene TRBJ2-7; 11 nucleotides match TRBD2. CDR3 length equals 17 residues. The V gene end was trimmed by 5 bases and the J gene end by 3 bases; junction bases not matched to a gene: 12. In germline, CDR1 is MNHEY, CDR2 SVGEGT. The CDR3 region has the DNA TGTGCCAGCAGTACGGGAACCGGGACTAGCGGAAACTACGAGCAGTACTTC. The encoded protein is CASSTGTGTSGNYEQYF.

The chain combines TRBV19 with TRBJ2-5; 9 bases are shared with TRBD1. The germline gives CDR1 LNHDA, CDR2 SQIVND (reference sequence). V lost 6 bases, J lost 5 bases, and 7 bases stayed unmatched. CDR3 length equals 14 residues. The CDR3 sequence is CASSPGTGPETQYF. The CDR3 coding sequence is TGTGCCAGTAGCCCCGGGACAGGGCCGGAGACCCAGTACTTC.

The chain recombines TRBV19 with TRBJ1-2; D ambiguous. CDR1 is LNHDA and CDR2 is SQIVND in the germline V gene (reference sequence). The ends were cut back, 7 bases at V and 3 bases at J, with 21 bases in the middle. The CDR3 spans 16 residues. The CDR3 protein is CASTISPPSLHYGYTF. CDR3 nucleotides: TGTGCCAGTACCATCTCGCCACCATCTCTACACTATGGCTACACCTTC.

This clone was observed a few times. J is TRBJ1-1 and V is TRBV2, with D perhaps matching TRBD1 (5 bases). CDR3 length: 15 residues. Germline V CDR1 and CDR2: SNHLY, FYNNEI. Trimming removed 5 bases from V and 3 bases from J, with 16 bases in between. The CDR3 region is CASSFRGGLYTEAFF. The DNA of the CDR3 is TGTGCCAGCAGTTTCCGGGGGGGGTTGTACACTGAAGCTTTCTTT. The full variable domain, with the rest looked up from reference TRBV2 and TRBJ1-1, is EPEVTQTPSHQVTQMGQEVILRCVPISNHLYFYWYRQILGQKVEFLVSFYNNEISEKSEIFDDQFSVERPDGSNFTLKIRSTKLEDSAMYFCASSFRGGLYTEAFFGQGTRLTVV.

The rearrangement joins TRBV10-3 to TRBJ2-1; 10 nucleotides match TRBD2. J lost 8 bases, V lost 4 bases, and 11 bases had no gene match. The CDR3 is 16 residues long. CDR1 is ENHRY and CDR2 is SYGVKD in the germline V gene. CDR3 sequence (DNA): TGTGCCATCAGTGGGTCTAAGCGGGAGGGGGGTCATGAGCAGTTCTTC. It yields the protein CAISGSKREGGHEQFF.

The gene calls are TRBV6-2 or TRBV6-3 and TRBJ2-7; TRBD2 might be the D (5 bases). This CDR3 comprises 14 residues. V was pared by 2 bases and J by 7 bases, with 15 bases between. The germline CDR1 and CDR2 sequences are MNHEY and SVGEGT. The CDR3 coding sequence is TGTGCCAGCAGTTACATTAGGTCTTCGGGGGAGCAGTACTTC. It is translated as CASSYIRSSGEQYF.

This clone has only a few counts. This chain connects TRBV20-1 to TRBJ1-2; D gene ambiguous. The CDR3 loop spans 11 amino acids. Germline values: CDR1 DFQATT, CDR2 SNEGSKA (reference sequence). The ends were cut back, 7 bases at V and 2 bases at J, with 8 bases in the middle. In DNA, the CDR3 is TGCAGTGTGATACACAACTATGGCTACACCTTC. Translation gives CSVIHNYGYTF.

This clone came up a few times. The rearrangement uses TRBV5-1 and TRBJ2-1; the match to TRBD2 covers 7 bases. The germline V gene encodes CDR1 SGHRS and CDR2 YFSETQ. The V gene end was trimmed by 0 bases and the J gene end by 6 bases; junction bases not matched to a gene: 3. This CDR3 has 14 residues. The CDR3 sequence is CASSLGTRVNEQFF. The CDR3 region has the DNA TGCGCCAGCAGCTTGGGGACTAGGGTCAATGAGCAGTTCTTC. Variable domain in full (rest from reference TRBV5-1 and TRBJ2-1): KAGVTQTPRYLIKTRGQQVTLSCSPISGHRSVSWYQQTPGQGLQFLFEYFSETQRNKGNFPGRFSGRQFSNSRSEMNVSTLELGDSALYLCASSLGTRVNEQFFGPGTRLTVL.

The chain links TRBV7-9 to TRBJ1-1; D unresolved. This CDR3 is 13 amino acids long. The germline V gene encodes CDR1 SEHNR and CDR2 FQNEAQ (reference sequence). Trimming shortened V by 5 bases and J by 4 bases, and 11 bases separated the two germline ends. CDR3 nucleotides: TGTGCCAGCAGCAGCCACCCGAGCACTGAAGCTTTCTTT. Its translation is CASSSHPSTEAFF.

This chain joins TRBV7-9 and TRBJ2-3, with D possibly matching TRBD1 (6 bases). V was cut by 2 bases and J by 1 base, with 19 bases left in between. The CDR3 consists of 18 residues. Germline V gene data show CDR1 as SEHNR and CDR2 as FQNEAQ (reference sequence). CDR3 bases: TGTGCCAGCAGCTTACTCACGGGGCAGGGGCCGGGCACAGATACGCAGTATTTT. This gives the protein CASSLLTGQGPGTDTQYF.

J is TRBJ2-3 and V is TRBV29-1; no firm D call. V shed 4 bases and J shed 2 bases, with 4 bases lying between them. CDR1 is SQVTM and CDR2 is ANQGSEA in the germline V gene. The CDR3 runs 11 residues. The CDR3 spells CSVADTDTQYF. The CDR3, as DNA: TGCAGCGTTGCTGACACAGATACGCAGTATTTT.

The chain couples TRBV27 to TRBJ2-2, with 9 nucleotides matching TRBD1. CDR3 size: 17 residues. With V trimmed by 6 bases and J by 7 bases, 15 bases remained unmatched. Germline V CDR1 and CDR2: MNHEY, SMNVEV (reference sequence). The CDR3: CASSFYGTGLDGGELFF. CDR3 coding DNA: TGTGCCAGCAGCTTTTACGGGACAGGGTTAGACGGCGGGGAGCTGTTTTTT.

The CDR3 region has the DNA TGTGCCATCAGTGAGCCCCCCCAGATTAATGAGCAGTTCTTC. It codes for CAISEPPQINEQFF. V and J are TRBV10-3 and TRBJ2-1; the D is unclear. The CDR3 runs to 14 residues. Germline V lookup: CDR1 ENHRY, CDR2 SYGVKD. V lost 2 bases, J lost 7 bases, and 12 bases lay in between.

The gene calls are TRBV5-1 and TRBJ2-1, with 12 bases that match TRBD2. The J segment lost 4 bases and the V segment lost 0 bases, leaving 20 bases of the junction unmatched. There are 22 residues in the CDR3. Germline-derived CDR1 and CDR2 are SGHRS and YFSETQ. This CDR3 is CASSLEASGRGQAKAAYNEQFF. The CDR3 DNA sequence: TGCGCCAGCAGCTTGGAGGCTAGCGGGAGGGGTCAGGCCAAGGCCGCTTACAATGAGCAGTTCTTC. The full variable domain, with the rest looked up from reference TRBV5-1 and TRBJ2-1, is KAGVTQTPRYLIKTRGQQVTLSCSPISGHRSVSWYQQTPGQGLQFLFEYFSETQRNKGNFPGRFSGRQFSNSRSEMNVSTLELGDSALYLCASSLEASGRGQAKAAYNEQFFGPGTRLTVL.

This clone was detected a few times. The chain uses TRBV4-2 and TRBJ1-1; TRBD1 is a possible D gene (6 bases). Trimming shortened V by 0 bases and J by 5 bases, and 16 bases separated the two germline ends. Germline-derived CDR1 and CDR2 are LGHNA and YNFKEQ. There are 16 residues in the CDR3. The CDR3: CASSQDSWGAGTEAFF. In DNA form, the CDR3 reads TGTGCCAGCAGCCAAGACTCGTGGGGGGCAGGGACTGAAGCTTTCTTT.

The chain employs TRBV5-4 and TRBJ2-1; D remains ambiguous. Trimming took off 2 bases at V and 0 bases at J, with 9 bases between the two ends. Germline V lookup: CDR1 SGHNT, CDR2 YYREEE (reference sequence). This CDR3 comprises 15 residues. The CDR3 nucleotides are TGTGCCAGCAGCTTAGGTGGAAGCTCCTACAATGAGCAGTTCTTC. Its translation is CASSLGGSSYNEQFF.

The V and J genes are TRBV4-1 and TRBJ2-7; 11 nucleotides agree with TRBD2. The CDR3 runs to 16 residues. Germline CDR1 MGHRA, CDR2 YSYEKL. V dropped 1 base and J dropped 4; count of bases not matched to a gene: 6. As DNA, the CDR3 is TGCGCCAGCAGCCAAGGACTAGCGGGACGCGGGTACGAGCAGTACTTC. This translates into CASSQGLAGRGYEQYF.

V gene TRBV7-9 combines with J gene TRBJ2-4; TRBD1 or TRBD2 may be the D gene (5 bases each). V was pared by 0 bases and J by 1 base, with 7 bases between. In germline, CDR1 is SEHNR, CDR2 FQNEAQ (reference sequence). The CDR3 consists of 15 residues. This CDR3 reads CASSLAGRAKNIQYF. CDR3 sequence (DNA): TGTGCCAGCAGCTTAGCGGGACGGGCCAAAAACATTCAGTACTTC.

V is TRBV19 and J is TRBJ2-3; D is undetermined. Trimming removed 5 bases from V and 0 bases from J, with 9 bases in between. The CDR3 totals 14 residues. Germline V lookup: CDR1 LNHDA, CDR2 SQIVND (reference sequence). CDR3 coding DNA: TGTGCCAGTAGTTCCGGGCCTAGCACAGATACGCAGTATTTT. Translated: CASSSGPSTDTQYF.

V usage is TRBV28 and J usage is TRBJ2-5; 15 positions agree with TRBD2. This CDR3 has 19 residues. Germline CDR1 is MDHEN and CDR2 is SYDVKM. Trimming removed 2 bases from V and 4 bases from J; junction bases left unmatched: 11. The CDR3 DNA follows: TGTGCCAGCAGTTTACTTGGAGGGACTAGCGGGAGGTGGGCAGAGACCCAGTACTTC. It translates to CASSLLGGTSGRWAETQYF.

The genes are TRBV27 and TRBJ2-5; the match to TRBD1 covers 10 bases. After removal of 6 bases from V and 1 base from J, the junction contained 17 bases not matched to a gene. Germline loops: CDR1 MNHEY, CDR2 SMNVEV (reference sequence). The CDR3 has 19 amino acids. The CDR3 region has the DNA TGTGCCAGCAGAAAGAACTCCCGGGACAGGGGAAGGGGCCAAGAGACCCAGTACTTC. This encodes CASRKNSRDRGRGQETQYF.